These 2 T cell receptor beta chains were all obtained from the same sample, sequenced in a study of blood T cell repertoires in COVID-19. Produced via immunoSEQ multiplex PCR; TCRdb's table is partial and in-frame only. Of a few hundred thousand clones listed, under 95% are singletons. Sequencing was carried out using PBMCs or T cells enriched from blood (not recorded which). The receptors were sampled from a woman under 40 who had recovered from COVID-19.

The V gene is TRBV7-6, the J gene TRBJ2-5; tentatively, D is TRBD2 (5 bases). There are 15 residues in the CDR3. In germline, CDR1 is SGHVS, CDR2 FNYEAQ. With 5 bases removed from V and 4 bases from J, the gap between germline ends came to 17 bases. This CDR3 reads CASSPLDSGTETQYF. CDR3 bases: TGTGCCAGCAGCCCCCTGGATTCGGGAACAGAGACCCAGTACTTC.

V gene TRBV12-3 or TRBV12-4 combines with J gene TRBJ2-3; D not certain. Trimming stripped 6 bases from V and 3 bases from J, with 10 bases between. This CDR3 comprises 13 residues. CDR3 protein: CASRTSGTDTQYF. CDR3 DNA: TGTGCCAGCAGAACTTCGGGTACAGATACGCAGTATTTT.